The present entry profiles one T cell receptor beta chain with its context. The antigen is not known. This CDR3 comprises 15 residues. These data come from a study of T cell responses to AZD1222 COVID-19 vaccine. Profiling relied on immunoSEQ multiplex PCR, and the TCRdb table lists in-frame clones only, not all of them. The sample has about 180,000 clones, more than 70% seen once. The study's findings and limits: Most donors were white British and more were female, and clonal diversity was possibly underestimated.

The sequencing here drew on peripheral blood, taken 28 days after the second AZD1222 dose. V is TRBV21-1 and J is TRBJ1-2. TRBV21-1 has pseudogene status. This TCR was recovered from an adult who received the AZD1222 COVID-19 vaccine. The CDR3 sequence: CASSNMGGPDYGYTF. In DNA, the CDR3 is TGTGCCAGCAGCAACATGGGGGGACCAGATTATGGCTACACCTTC.